Listed below are T cell receptor beta chains from one sample, sequenced in a study of blood T cells in healthy people across ages. Using its own MiXCR run on the 5' RACE reads, TCRdb lists one record per CDR3 protein. Counted here are 750,000 to 950,000 distinct CDR3 sequences, about 55% occurring once; the ten biggest clones make up 41%. The sequenced sample consisted of blood. The receptors come from an elderly man in good health. Both conserved end residues are part of each CDR3. D genes are given only for firm matches. A clone size is listed for some rows: how often the clone was seen (once, few, many), or a class if it is expanded.

j_call,v_call,clone_size,d_call,cdr3_aa,cdr3_nt
TRBJ1-6,TRBV25-1,.,.,CASSEGVNNSPLHF,TGTGCCAGCAGTGAAGGGGTGAATAATTCACCCCTCCACTTT
TRBJ2-7,TRBV6-1,.,TRBD2,CASSDPPVLAGGFTSYEQYF,TGTGCCAGCAGTGATCCCCCCGTCCTAGCGGGCGGCTTCACGTCCTACGAGCAGTACTTC
TRBJ2-1,TRBV20-1,.,.,CSASQRSGHEQFF,TGCAGTGCTAGCCAACGGTCGGGCCATGAGCAGTTCTTC
TRBJ1-1,TRBV4-1,.,.,CASSQVLGTGGTEAFF,TGCGCCAGCAGCCAAGTGTTAGGGACCGGGGGGACTGAAGCTTTCTTT
TRBJ2-7,TRBV20-1,.,.,CSARELGVLNEQYF,TGCAGTGCTAGAGAGCTGGGGGTATTGAACGAGCAGTACTTC
TRBJ1-2,TRBV20-1,few,TRBD1,CSARGDRGIDGYTF,TGCAGTGCTAGGGGGGACAGGGGGATTGATGGCTACACCTTC
TRBJ2-7,TRBV6-5,.,.,CASSYKREGGEQYF,TGTGCCAGCAGTTACAAGAGGGAAGGGGGCGAGCAGTACTTC
TRBJ2-4,TRBV2,.,.,CASSIVGVEYF,TGTGCCAGCAGTATCGTCGGGGTGGAGTACTTC
TRBJ2-1,TRBV24-1,few,TRBD1,CATSEYGQGVYNEQFF,TGTGCCACCAGTGAATATGGACAGGGGGTCTACAATGAGCAGTTCTTC
TRBJ1-4,TRBV4-2,.,TRBD1,CASSQDLTGEKLFF,TGTGCCAGCAGCCAAGACCTGACAGGGGAAAAGCTGTTTTTT
TRBJ1-2,TRBV3-1,many,.,CASSQGREGGYTF,TGTGCCAGCAGCCAAGGCAGGGAAGGCGGCTACACCTTC
TRBJ2-1,TRBV20-1,few,TRBD2,CSAGEGEQFF,TGCAGTGCCGGGGAGGGGGAGCAGTTCTTC
TRBJ2-1,TRBV7-9,.,TRBD2,CASSSIAGGLIDHNEQFF,TGTGCCAGCAGCTCGATAGCGGGAGGTTTGATAGATCACAATGAGCAGTTCTTC
TRBJ2-6,TRBV15,.,.,CATSRDRGGAGANVLTF,TGTGCCACCAGCAGAGATCGAGGGGGAGCTGGGGCCAACGTCCTGACTTTC
TRBJ2-5,TRBV20-1,.,.,CSATPTGSKTLEQYF,TGCAGTGCAACCCCGACGGGCTCGAAAACCTTGGAGCAGTACTTC
TRBJ2-6,TRBV29-1,few,.,CSVAAYSGANVLTF,TGCAGCGTTGCAGCCTACTCTGGGGCCAACGTCCTGACTTTC
TRBJ2-3,TRBV12-3/TRBV12-4,.,.,CASSSGARNTQYF,TGTGCCAGCAGTTCCGGAGCCAGAAATACGCAGTATTTT
TRBJ2-7,TRBV20-1,.,TRBD2,CSARDRLAGADEQYF,TGCAGTGCTAGAGACCGACTAGCGGGCGCCGACGAGCAGTACTTC
TRBJ1-2,TRBV6-1,.,.,CASSHGGGYGYTF,TGTGCCAGCAGTCACGGAGGTGGCTATGGCTACACCTTC
TRBJ2-1,TRBV3-1,.,TRBD2,CASSASGHDEQFF,TGTGCCAGCAGCGCTAGCGGTCACGATGAGCAGTTCTTC
TRBJ2-7,TRBV9,.,.,CTSSVSSGSYEQYF,TGTACCAGCAGCGTAAGTAGCGGCTCCTACGAGCAGTACTTC
TRBJ1-1,TRBV25-1,.,.,CASRSSGSTEAFF,TGTGCCAGCAGGAGCTCAGGGAGCACTGAAGCTTTCTTT
TRBJ2-2,TRBV18,.,.,CASSPQPTGELFF,TGTGCCAGCTCACCACAGCCCACCGGGGAGCTGTTTTTT
TRBJ2-2,TRBV20-1,many,.,CSARRSGELFF,TGCAGTGCTAGGCGAAGCGGGGAGCTGTTTTTT
TRBJ2-5,TRBV20-1,.,TRBD2,CSAEFLAEETQYF,TGCAGTGCTGAATTCCTAGCGGAAGAGACCCAGTACTTC
TRBJ2-6,TRBV15,few,TRBD2,CATSRDSGGAGANVLTF,TGTGCCACCAGCAGAGACTCGGGAGGGGCTGGGGCCAACGTCCTGACTTTC
TRBJ1-4,TRBV12-3/TRBV12-4,.,TRBD1,CASSPSGGGYEKLFF,TGTGCCAGCAGCCCATCAGGGGGCGGGTATGAAAAACTGTTTTTT
TRBJ1-5,TRBV20-1,few,.,CSARVGTYQPQHF,TGCAGTGCTAGAGTCGGCACTTATCAGCCCCAGCATTTT
TRBJ2-5,TRBV5-1,few,TRBD2,CASSSTGLGQETQYF,TGCGCCAGCAGCTCCACCGGACTAGGCCAAGAGACCCAGTACTTC
TRBJ1-1,TRBV4-2,.,TRBD1,CASSQDYRGDTEAFF,TGTGCCAGCAGCCAAGATTACAGGGGAGACACTGAAGCTTTCTTT
TRBJ1-2,TRBV27,few,TRBD1,CASSPTGKEYGYTF,TGTGCCAGCAGTCCGACAGGGAAGGAGTATGGCTACACCTTC